A selection of T cell receptor beta chains follows, all from one sample in a study of cytomegalovirus exposure and HLA in healthy donors. Profiled with immunoSEQ multiplex PCR; TCRdb holds only in-frame clones, not every one. In the table there are 100,000 or so clones, about 80% of which are singletons. Sequenced sample: PBMCs. The receptor set was obtained from a man aged 50-59 years in good health and CMV-seropositive. CDR3s include the opening cysteine and the closing phenylalanine or tryptophan.

cdr3_length	v_call	cdr3_aa
15	TRBV27	CASRTGTGIHQPQHF
12	TRBV6-1	CASSVRGLAQYF
14	TRBV18	CASSPGNSGYEQYF
16	TRBV9	CASSARIRTGNYGYTF
16	TRBV7-6	CASSLGTTSGANVLTF
14	TRBV27	CASSTSGSLDTQYF
20	TRBV5-1	CASSLATYDRGRLQNTEAFF
14	TRBV5-1	CASSYGRANTEAFF
16	TRBV10-1	CASSNSGLPTTGELFF
17	TRBV5-6	CASSLRWTSGYYNEQFF
15	TRBV6-5	CASSSWTSGHNEQFF
16	TRBV11-2	CASSLDYAGATYEQYF
12	TRBV6-5	CASSYSRGEQFF
16	TRBV5-1	CASSSRQSSGANVLTF
17	TRBV4-2	CASSLGLAGGYQETQYF
15	TRBV27	CASSIIAGARETQYF
14	TRBV19	CASSTSGDSYEQYF
16	TRBV4-1	CASSQEQYKQGPEAFF
15	TRBV6-6	CASSYPGQLSYEQYF
14	TRBV28	CAVTPGQVYQPQHF
13	TRBV5-1	CASSLDRDQPQHF
17	TRBV10-3	CAISEPGREGSYNEQFF
14	TRBV6-1	CASSPPAGTGSAFF
14	TRBV5-1	CASQKQGVFNEQYF
15	TRBV5-5	CASSPGQLSYNEQFF
12	TRBV28	CATSSGTGEQYF
14	TRBV6-6	CASSYMTSGETQYF
12	TRBV27	CASSSFTGELFF
16	TRBV2	CASSDGNFPGNEKLFF
15	TRBV7-8	CASSSDRGGNQPQHF
17	TRBV7-9	CASSLGFEGGNTYEQYF
19	TRBV7-8	CASSFTSGSQGWSSYEQYF
15	TRBV7-9	CASSLYRDRGGEAFF
16	TRBV18	CASSPPGQGNTGELFF
12	TRBV27	CATMSLRGGYTF
14	TRBV9	CASNGAEGFYGYTF
14	TRBV28	CASSFGDRGPGYTF
15	TRBV5-6	CASSPLGTGQETQYF
15	TRBV6-1	CASSEGTGGYYEQYF
18	TRBV7-2	CASSPRGGGAGRGYEQYF
15	TRBV30	CAWSGRGQGDSPLHF
15	TRBV4-2	CASSPGTGGGGELFF